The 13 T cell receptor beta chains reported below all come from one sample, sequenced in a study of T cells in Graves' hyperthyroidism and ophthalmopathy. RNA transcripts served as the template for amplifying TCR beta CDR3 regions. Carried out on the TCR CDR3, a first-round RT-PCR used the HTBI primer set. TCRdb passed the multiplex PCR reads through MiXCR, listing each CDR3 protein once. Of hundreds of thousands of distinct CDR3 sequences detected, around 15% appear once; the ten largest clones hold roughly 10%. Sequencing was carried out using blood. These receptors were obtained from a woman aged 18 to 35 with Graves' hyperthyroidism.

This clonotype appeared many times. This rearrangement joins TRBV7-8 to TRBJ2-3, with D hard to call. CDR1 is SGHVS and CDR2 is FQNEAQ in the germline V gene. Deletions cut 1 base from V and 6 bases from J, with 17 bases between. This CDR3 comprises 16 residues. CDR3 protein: CASSLVGWNPEDTQYF. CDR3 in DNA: TGTGCCAGCAGCTTAGTAGGCTGGAACCCCGAGGATACGCAGTATTTT.

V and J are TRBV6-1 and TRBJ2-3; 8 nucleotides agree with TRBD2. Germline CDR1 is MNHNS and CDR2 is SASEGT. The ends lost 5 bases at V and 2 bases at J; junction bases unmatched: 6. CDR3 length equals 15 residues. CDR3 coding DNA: TGTGCCAGCAGTCCTACTAGCGGATTCACAGATACGCAGTATTTT. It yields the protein CASSPTSGFTDTQYF.

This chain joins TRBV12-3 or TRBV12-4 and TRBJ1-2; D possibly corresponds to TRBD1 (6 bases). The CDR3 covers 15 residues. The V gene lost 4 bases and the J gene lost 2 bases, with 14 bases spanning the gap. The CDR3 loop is CASSSTGRRNYGYTF. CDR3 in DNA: TGTGCCAGCAGTTCAACAGGGCGCCGGAACTATGGCTACACCTTC.

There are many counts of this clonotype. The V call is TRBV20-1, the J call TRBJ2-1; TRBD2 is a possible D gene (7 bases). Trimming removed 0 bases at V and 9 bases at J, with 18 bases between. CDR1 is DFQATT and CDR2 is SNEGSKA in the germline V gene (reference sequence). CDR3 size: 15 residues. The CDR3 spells CSARDLGGGKTEQFF. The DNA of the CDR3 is TGCAGTGCTAGAGATTTAGGGGGAGGGAAGACTGAGCAGTTCTTC.

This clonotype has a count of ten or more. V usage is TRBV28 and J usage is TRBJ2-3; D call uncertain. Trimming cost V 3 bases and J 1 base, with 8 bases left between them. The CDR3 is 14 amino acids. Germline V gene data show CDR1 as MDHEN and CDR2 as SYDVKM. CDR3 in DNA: TGTGCCAGCAGTTTGATGGGTGGCACAGATACGCAGTATTTT. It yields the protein CASSLMGGTDTQYF.

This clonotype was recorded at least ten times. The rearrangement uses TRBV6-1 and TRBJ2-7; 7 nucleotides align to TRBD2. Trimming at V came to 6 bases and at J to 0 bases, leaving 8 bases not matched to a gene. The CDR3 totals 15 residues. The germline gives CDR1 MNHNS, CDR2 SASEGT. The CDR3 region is CASRPPGLSSYEQYF. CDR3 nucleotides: TGTGCCAGCAGACCTCCGGGACTATCCTCCTACGAGCAGTACTTC.

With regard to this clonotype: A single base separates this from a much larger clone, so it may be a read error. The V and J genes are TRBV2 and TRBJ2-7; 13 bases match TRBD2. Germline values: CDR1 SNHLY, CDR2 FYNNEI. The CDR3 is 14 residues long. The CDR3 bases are TGTGCCGGCAGTGAAGAGGGACTAGCGGGAGAGCAGTACTTC. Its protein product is CAGSEEGLAGEQYF.

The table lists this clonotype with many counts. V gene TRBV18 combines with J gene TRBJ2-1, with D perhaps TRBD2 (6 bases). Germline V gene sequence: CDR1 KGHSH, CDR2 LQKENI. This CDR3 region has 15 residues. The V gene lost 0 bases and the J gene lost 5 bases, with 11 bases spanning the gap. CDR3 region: CASSPPGGGNNEQFF. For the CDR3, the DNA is TGTGCCAGCTCACCACCAGGTGGGGGGAACAATGAGCAGTTCTTC.

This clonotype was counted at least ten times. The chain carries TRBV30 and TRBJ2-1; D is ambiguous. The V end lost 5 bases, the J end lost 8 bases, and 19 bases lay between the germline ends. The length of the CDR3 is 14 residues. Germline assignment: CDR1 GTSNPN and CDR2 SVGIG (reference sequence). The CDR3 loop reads CAWDRSPKGYEQFF. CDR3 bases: TGTGCCTGGGATAGATCGCCTAAAGGATATGAGCAGTTCTTC.

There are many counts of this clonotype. For the CDR3, the DNA is TGCAGTGTCGAGGGGGGGCTGGCGCGCACAGATACGCAGTATTTT. Translation gives CSVEGGLARTDTQYF. This sequence joins TRBV20-1 and TRBJ2-3, with a weak D call TRBD2 (7 bases). Germline CDR1 is DFQATT and CDR2 is SNEGSKA (reference sequence). V was cut by 7 bases and J by 1 base, with 18 bases left in between. The CDR3 has 15 residues.

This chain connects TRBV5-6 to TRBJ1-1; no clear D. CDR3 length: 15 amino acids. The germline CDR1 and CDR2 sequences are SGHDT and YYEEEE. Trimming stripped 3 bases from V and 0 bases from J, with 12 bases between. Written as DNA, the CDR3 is TGTGCCAGCAGCTCCTACAGAAAAATGAACACTGAAGCTTTCTTT. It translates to CASSSYRKMNTEAFF.

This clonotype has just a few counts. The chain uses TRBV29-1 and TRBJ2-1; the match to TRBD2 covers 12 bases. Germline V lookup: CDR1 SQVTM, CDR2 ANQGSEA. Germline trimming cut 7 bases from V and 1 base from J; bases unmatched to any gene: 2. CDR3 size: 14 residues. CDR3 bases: TGCAGCGGCGGGACTAGCGGGTCCTACAATGAGCAGTTCTTC. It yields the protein CSGGTSGSYNEQFF.

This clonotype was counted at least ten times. The CDR3 sequence is CASSLGLANQETQYF. In DNA form, the CDR3 reads TGTGCCAGCAGCTTAGGCCTAGCGAACCAAGAGACCCAGTACTTC. The chain employs TRBV7-9 and TRBJ2-5, with D maybe TRBD2 (6 bases). The length of the CDR3 is 15 residues. V was clipped by 1 base and J by 0 bases, with 9 bases between them. The germline gives CDR1 SEHNR, CDR2 FQNEAQ (reference sequence).